The text below deals with one T cell receptor (beta chain). In its sample, this clonotype was seen a few times. Its antigen remains undetermined. Per-base quality was not reported, and no clone a single base away is much larger than it. This sample is part of a study of regulatory T cells in long-lasting Graves disease (TCRdb year 2021). For the study in its entirety: Persistent Graves' disease was defined as antithyroid drug treatment for over 5 years with persistently positive TSH receptor autoantibodies. Patients with persistent Graves' disease were compared with patients with newly diagnosed Graves' disease using TCR sequencing and RNA sequencing of peripheral blood. The study was conducted in China and was registered as a clinical trial. A total of 33 samples were covered by TCR sequencing, comprising some 13 persistent and roughly 20 newly diagnosed Graves' disease patients. Antithyroid drugs had been taken for approximately 9.5 years on average by persistent Graves' disease patients in the clinical cohort.

The full study reports these points: Lower TCR Shannon entropy and fewer highly expanded clones were observed in persistent Graves' disease patients than in newly diagnosed patients, which suggested clonal expansion. The authors acknowledged the small sample size as a limitation that may reduce accuracy. TRBV28, TRBJ1-2 and TRBJ2-5 were preferentially used in persistent disease, while TRBV20-1 and TRBJ2-1 were favored in newly diagnosed disease. Only peripheral blood was studied, because thyroid tissue, the primary lesion, was inaccessible. Sequencing and analysis were limited to the TCR beta chain. Patients with persistent disease shared more public clonotypes (approximately 2,500) than newly diagnosed patients did (around 980).

V was cut back by 7 bases and J by 3 bases, leaving a gap of 13 bases between them. The CDR3 holds 13 amino acids from the cysteine to the phenylalanine. Just CDR3 DNA is preserved here, 39 bases in frame from base 1. CDR1 and CDR2 are drawn from the germline V gene (reference sequence): DFQATT, SNEGSKA. Per the publication, the time point label means: persistent/refractory GD, antithyroid drugs over 5 years with positive TRAb. RNA was extracted from PBMCs in TRIzol for both TCR sequencing and RNA sequencing. Graves' disease was diagnosed according to American Thyroid Association guidelines. Recruitment of patients was carried out at an endocrinology department in Xi'an, China. From each patient, approximately 9.9 milliliters of peripheral blood was collected into an EDTA anticoagulant tube. PBMCs were isolated by Ficoll Paque Plus density gradient separation without further T cell sorting. An Agilent 2100 Bioanalyzer and agarose gel were used to check RNA quality, and a NanoDrop 2000 was used to measure RNA concentration.

The library was built by means of multiplex PCR. Sequenced using an Illumina HiSeq 4000. iRepertoire HTBI primers and Arm-PCR amplification of CDR3 regions were used to construct TCR beta libraries. Before sequencing, the PCR products underwent gel purification. Processing in the source paper ran as follows. Across samples, around 62 TRBV and 14 TRBJ segments were identified and used for gene usage analysis of CDR3 amino acid clonotypes. COPE and FqMerger were used to merge filtered high-quality paired reads into contigs. BLAST was used to align contigs to IMGT TRBV, TRBD and TRBJ reference genes, with CDR3 defined following IMGT. Clonotypes above 0.1% frequency were classified as highly expanded clones. Shannon entropy served as the measure of repertoire diversity, while the Gini coefficient captured V-J evenness. A clonotype was considered public if more than one individual shared it. The public reads were run again by TCRdb, first through fastp at Q25 and then through MiXCR, and only productive beta chains were kept. Identical CDR3 proteins give one entry, which carries the most common genes and DNA. TCRdb's processing, not the study's, gives the V and J calls here. The sample yields around 300,000 distinct CDR3 sequences; around 21% were counted once. Around three fifths of the sample belongs to the ten largest clones.

The receptor was derived from a female donor with Graves disease. The starting material was peripheral blood mononuclear cells (PBMCs), obtained when the disease was refractory, from a patient treated with antithyroid drugs. Recombination connected TRBV20-1 to TRBJ1-5; tentative D gene TRBD1, with 5 bases matching. The CDR3 protein sequence reads: CSGGRGNNQPQHF. The nucleotide sequence reads TGCAGTGGAGGACGGGGCAACAATCAGCCCCAGCATTTT.